The present entry profiles one TCR beta chain with its context. MiXCR, applied by TCRdb to the 5' RACE reads, yields one record per CDR3 protein. The sample consists of some 150,000 distinct CDR3 sequences, about 6.1% of them appearing once. The sample is drawn from a study of T-cell memory formation after mild COVID-19. CDR3 length equals 19 residues. Germline V gives CDR1 MNHEY, CDR2 SVGAGI. V gave up 4 bases and J gave up 0 bases; unmatched junction bases: 10. The V call is TRBV6-5, the J call TRBJ2-1; 12 bases align to TRBD2. The sequence was obtained from an adult woman who had mild COVID-19 (a few samples of this study predate the infection). Cell type and time point are not known. Sample: PBMCs or a T cell subset sorted from them (not recorded which). CDR3 nucleotides: TGTGCCAGCAGTTTTCGGACTAGCGGGGCTGTGAGCTCCTACAATGAGCAGTTCTTC. Translation: CASSFRTSGAVSSYNEQFF.